This TCR beta chain was found in a study of T cells in Graves' hyperthyroidism and ophthalmopathy. Study background: Pretreatment peripheral blood was obtained at initial diagnosis. Study-wide points: Most clonotypes expanded in thyroid above 0.001 were likewise present in blood.

This clonotype was counted between two and nine times. Its antigen is unidentified. Authors of the study amplified TCR beta CDR3 regions from RNA transcripts. HTBI primers were the set used in a first-round RT-PCR of the TCR CDR3. TCRdb independently ran MiXCR on the multiplex PCR reads; one entry per CDR3 protein. The data show some 350,000 distinct CDR3 sequences, approximately 25% seen once. Uncontrolled infection, other autoimmune disease, pregnancy or lactation disqualified patients from enrolment. The V and J ends lost 4 bases and 7 bases respectively, with 17 bases between them. Germline assignment: CDR1 SNHLY and CDR2 FYNNEI. The CDR3 totals 16 residues.

Sequences were obtained from blood. The TCR comes from a man aged 50 to 60 with Graves' hyperthyroidism. V usage is TRBV2 and J usage is TRBJ1-6, with D tentatively TRBD1 (5 bases). The CDR3 region has the DNA TGTGCCAGCAGTGGAAGAGAGGGGATTGACAATTCACCCCTCCACTTT. This translates into CASSGREGIDNSPLHF. Full variable domain (outside the CDR3, taken from reference TRBV2 and TRBJ1-6): EPEVTQTPSHQVTQMGQEVILRCVPISNHLYFYWYRQILGQKVEFLVSFYNNEISEKSEIFDDQFSVERPDGSNFTLKIRSTKLEDSAMYFCASSGREGIDNSPLHFGNGTRLTVT.